This TCR beta chain originates from a study of blood T cells in healthy people across ages. Of note for this clonotype: The antigen remains undetermined.

Primed by a sample-barcoded 5' primer and a J-beta primer mix, a second PCR proceeded for 7 to 11 cycles. Each TCR beta cDNA got a 12-nucleotide random molecular identifier. TCRdb used MiXCR to reprocess the 5' RACE reads, holding one entry per CDR3 protein. The sample has roughly 800,000 distinct CDR3 sequences, 58% seen once. Findings and limits, study-wide: Comparison with aged donors showed that long-lived donors had more naive CD4+ cells and higher diversity.

Trimming cost V 4 bases and J 11 bases; bases outside gene matches: 10. The germline V gene has CDR1 GTSNPN and CDR2 SVGIG (reference sequence). CDR3 length: 14 amino acids. J is TRBJ2-5 and V is TRBV30; 13 bases are a match to TRBD2. The specimen was blood. The TCR comes from a man aged 25 to 45 in good health. In DNA, the CDR3 is TGTGCCTGGACCTCACTAGCGGGAGGGCCGGGGCAGTACTTC. Translating it yields CAWTSLAGGPGQYF.